A selection of T cell receptor beta chains follows, all from one sample in a study of T cell responses to AZD1222 COVID-19 vaccine. This table comes from immunoSEQ multiplex PCR, and its TCRdb copy is limited to in-frame clones, with some not included. The table includes 84,000 or so clones, roughly nine tenths detected once. The material sequenced was peripheral blood, taken on day 0 of AZD1222 vaccination. The origin of the receptors is an adult in good health. The CDR3 runs from the conserved cysteine through the conserved F or W.

J gene	V gene	CDR3 protein
TRBJ2-7	TRBV5-1	CASSLVPRMEQYF
TRBJ2-3	TRBV6-5	CASLFAGASTQYF
TRBJ2-4	TRBV5-4	CASSLNTVGSKNIQYF
TRBJ1-6	TRBV2	CASSEAATGSYSPLHF
TRBJ2-1	TRBV9	CASSALYEGEQFF
TRBJ2-1	TRBV4-2	CASSQDLTGRYGEQFF
TRBJ1-4	TRBV27	CASTGATNEKLFF
TRBJ1-5	TRBV10-2	CASSEKLRGNQPQHF
TRBJ1-1	TRBV15	CATSINRDTRPEGAFF
TRBJ1-2	TRBV11-1	CASSLGKDGYTF
TRBJ1-4	TRBV7-9	CASSQGQSNEKLFF
TRBJ2-7	TRBV19	CASSSAVEQYF
TRBJ2-7	TRBV19	CASRTNRASDLESNEQYF
TRBJ1-2	TRBV7-9	CASSQGEYGYTF
TRBJ2-7	TRBV9	CASSVGTSGGYEQYF
TRBJ2-7	TRBV25-1	CASSDSYEQYF
TRBJ1-4	TRBV3-1/TRBV3-2	CASSPRRPSNEKLFF
TRBJ2-2	TRBV3-1/TRBV3-2	CASTHKWREGADGELFF
TRBJ1-5	TRBV7-9	CASSLTDGDQPQHF
TRBJ1-6	TRBV11-2	CASSRLGPEGGSPLHF
TRBJ1-4	TRBV4-1	CASSQGQGVGNEKLFF
TRBJ1-1	TRBV6-2/TRBV6-3	CASSYAQANTEAFF
TRBJ1-5	TRBV6-2/TRBV6-3	CASSYGKGANNQPQHF
TRBJ2-5	TRBV7-9	CASSIRGHQETQYF
TRBJ2-7	TRBV27	CASSLLTDSSSYEQYF
TRBJ1-1	TRBV5-5	CASSLRGSTEAFF
TRBJ1-2	TRBV27	CASSMDRRWGYTF
TRBJ2-2	TRBV24-1	CATSDRTGANTGELFF
TRBJ1-5	TRBV5-8	CASSRGTANQPQHF
TRBJ1-6	TRBV5-1	CASSHRESSYNSPLHF
TRBJ1-3	TRBV28	CASSVRQGAPGNTIYF
TRBJ2-2	TRBV18	CASSPPLGELTGELFF
TRBJ2-7	TRBV19	CASSMSQNEQYF
TRBJ2-2	TRBV7-9	CASSLGSLNTGELFF
TRBJ2-1	TRBV5-1	CASSWQQSSYNEQFF
TRBJ2-2	TRBV19	CASSVYENTGELFF
TRBJ2-5	TRBV13	CASSSATGWVGETQYF
TRBJ2-2	TRBV9	CASRIGLLGGELFF
TRBJ2-1	TRBV9	CASSVTDSYNEQFF
TRBJ2-1	TRBV5-1	CASSLDNSYNEQFF
TRBJ2-1	TRBV19	CASSKGGYEQFF
TRBJ1-5	TRBV2	CASSVQGSSQPQHF
TRBJ1-5	TRBV19	CASSRPRDGQPQHF
TRBJ2-7	TRBV5-1	CASSLDSWEQYF
TRBJ2-5	TRBV3-1/TRBV3-2	CASSQTRDRQETQYF
TRBJ1-2	TRBV3-1/TRBV3-2	CASSQQQGAAGYTF
TRBJ1-2	TRBV28	CASTLAGRGYTF
TRBJ2-7	TRBV15	CATSREREGSYEQYF
TRBJ2-1	TRBV2	CASTTGGSNEQFF
TRBJ2-3	TRBV27	CASSFIRTSDTQYF
TRBJ2-1	TRBV3-1/TRBV3-2	CASSQAPSGSGEQFF
TRBJ1-5	TRBV28	CASRVRRGLKQPQHF
TRBJ2-5	TRBV24-1	CATSDPRGGKETQYF
TRBJ2-2	TRBV5-4	CASSFQETGELFF
TRBJ2-7	TRBV28	CASSSAGTDTYEQYF
TRBJ2-7	TRBV11-1	CASSQGGQQYF
TRBJ2-3	TRBV6-2/TRBV6-3	CASSPLAGLGADTQYF
TRBJ1-4	TRBV5-8	CASSPTGATNEKLFF
TRBJ2-2	TRBV27	CASSPRGLTGELFF
TRBJ1-2	TRBV3-1/TRBV3-2	CASSRGQRVQYTF